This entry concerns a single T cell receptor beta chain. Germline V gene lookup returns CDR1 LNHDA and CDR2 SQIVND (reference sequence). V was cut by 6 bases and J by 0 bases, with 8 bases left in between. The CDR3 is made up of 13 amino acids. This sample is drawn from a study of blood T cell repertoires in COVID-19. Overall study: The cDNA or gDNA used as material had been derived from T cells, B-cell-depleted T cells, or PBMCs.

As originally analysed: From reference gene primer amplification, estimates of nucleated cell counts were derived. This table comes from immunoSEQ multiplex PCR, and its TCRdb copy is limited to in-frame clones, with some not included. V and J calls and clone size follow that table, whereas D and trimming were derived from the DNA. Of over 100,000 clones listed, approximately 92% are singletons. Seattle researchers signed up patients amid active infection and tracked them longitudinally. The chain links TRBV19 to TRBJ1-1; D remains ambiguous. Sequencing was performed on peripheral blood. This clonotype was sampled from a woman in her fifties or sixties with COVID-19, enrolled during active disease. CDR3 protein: CASSSNLNTEAFF. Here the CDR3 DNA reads TGTGCCAGTAGCTCAAACTTGAACACTGAAGCTTTCTTT.